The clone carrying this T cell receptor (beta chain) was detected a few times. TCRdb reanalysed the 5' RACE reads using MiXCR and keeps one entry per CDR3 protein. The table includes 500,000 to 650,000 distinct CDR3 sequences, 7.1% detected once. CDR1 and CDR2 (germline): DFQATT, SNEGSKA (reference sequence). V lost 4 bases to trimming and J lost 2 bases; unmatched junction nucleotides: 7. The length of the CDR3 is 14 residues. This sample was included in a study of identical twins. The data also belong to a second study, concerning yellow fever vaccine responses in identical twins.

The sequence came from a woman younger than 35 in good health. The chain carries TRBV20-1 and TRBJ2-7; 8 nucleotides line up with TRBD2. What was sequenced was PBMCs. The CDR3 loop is CSATLAGPAYEQYF. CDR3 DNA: TGCAGTGCTACCCTAGCGGGCCCAGCCTACGAGCAGTACTTC.